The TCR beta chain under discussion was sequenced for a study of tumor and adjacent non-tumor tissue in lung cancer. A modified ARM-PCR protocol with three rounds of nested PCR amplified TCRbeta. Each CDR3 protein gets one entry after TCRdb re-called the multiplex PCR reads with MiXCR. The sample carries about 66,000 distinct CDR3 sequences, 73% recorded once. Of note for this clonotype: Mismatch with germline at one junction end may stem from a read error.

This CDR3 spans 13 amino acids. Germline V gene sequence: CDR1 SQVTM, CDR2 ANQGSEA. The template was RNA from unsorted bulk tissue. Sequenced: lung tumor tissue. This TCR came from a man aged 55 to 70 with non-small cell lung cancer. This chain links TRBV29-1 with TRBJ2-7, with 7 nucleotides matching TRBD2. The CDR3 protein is CSVAGGMGYKQYF. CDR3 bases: TGCAGCGTTGCCGGGGGGATGGGGTACAAGCAGTATTTC.